Listed below are T cell receptor beta chains from one sample, sequenced in a study. In TCRdb, the 5' RACE reads were re-called with MiXCR into one record per CDR3 protein. The sample comprises under 45,000 distinct CDR3 sequences, 22% of which are singletons, and 4% rests with the top ten. The material sequenced was Tregs sorted from blood. These receptors were collected from a female donor with breast cancer. The CDR3 runs from the conserved cysteine through the conserved F or W. A D gene is named only where the DNA matches it firmly. For some rows the clone size is stated as once, few or many, or as a class when expanded; others skip it.

TRBD2	few	TRBJ2-1	TRBV20-1	TGCAGTACCCGGACTAGCGGGAGTGAGCAGTTCTTC	CSTRTSGSEQFF
.	many	TRBJ2-6	TRBV9	TGTGCCAGCAGCGGCCTACTCCCTGGGGCCAACGTCCTGACTTTC	CASSGLLPGANVLTF
.	.	TRBJ2-5	TRBV7-9	TGTGCCAGCAGCTTCTCGCTAGGAGAGTCCCAGTACTTC	CASSFSLGESQYF
.	.	TRBJ2-1	TRBV9	TGTGCCAGCGGCGTAGCCGGCAATGAGCAGTTCTTC	CASGVAGNEQFF
TRBD1	few	TRBJ2-1	TRBV5-6	TGTGCCAGCAGCTTTTTAGAAGACAGGGTAGCTGAGCAGTTCTTC	CASSFLEDRVAEQFF
.	.	TRBJ2-1	TRBV4-2	TGTGCCAGCAGCCAAGCTGGGAATGAGCAGTTCTTC	CASSQAGNEQFF
.	.	TRBJ2-3	TRBV12-3/TRBV12-4	TGTGCCAGCAGTTTTGGGTTCGGGAGCGGCTCAGATACGCAGTATTTT	CASSFGFGSGSDTQYF
TRBD1	many	TRBJ1-2	TRBV29-1	TGCAGCGCGCACGGGACAGGGTATCGTGGCTACACCTTC	CSAHGTGYRGYTF
.	.	TRBJ2-1	TRBV5-6	TGTGCCAGCAACTTTGGGGGGCAAGCCCACAATGAGCAGTTCTTC	CASNFGGQAHNEQFF
TRBD2	.	TRBJ2-1	TRBV28	TGTGCCAGCAGACAACCTAGCGGGGGGCTCTGGGAGCAGTTCTTC	CASRQPSGGLWEQFF
TRBD2	.	TRBJ2-5	TRBV5-4	TGTGCCATCTCAGCGGGGGAAGGGGAGACCCAGTACTTC	CAISAGEGETQYF
TRBD2	.	TRBJ2-1	TRBV6-1	TGTGCCAGCAGTACCGGGACTAGCGGCTACAATGAGCAGTTCTTC	CASSTGTSGYNEQFF
.	few	TRBJ2-1	TRBV5-1	TGCGCCAGCAGCTTGGTCCCATCCGGTGAGCAGTTCTTC	CASSLVPSGEQFF
TRBD2	few	TRBJ2-1	TRBV19	TGTGCCAGTACCCCGGGGGGACTAGCGAACAATGAGCAGTTCTTC	CASTPGGLANNEQFF
.	few	TRBJ2-1	TRBV6-2/TRBV6-3	TGTGCCAGCAGTTACGGATTAGCCGCGAGGCACCTTGAGCAGTTCTTC	CASSYGLAARHLEQFF
.	few	TRBJ2-7	TRBV28	TGTGCCAGCAGTTGGCCCGTTTCTTACGAGCAGTACTTC	CASSWPVSYEQYF
.	many	TRBJ1-6	TRBV6-5	TGTGCCAGCACCCCCATCGGGTCACCCCTCCACTTT	CASTPIGSPLHF
TRBD1	few	TRBJ2-5	TRBV9	TGTGCCAGCAGCGCCCAGGGGGCCCGGGGAGAGACCCAGTACTTC	CASSAQGARGETQYF
.	many	TRBJ2-1	TRBV11-2	TGTGCCAGCAGCTCCCTGAAGAACTCCTACAATGAGCAGTTCTTC	CASSSLKNSYNEQFF
.	many	TRBJ2-5	TRBV7-2	TGTGCCAGCAGCTTTATTACGGGGGAAGAGACCCAGTACTTC	CASSFITGEETQYF
.	.	TRBJ1-3	TRBV7-6	TGTGCCAGCAGCTGGAGCTCTGGAAACACCATATATTTT	CASSWSSGNTIYF
.	.	TRBJ1-2	TRBV18	TGTGCCAGCTCACCACCGTTCCGGGACTATGGCTACACCTTC	CASSPPFRDYGYTF
TRBD1	many	TRBJ1-2	TRBV25-1	TGTGCCAGCAGTCCCGACAGGGGCTATGGCTACACCTTC	CASSPDRGYGYTF
TRBD1	.	TRBJ1-3	TRBV6-5	TGTGCCAGCAGCCTTGCAGACAGGGCACCCGGAAACACCATATATTTT	CASSLADRAPGNTIYF
TRBD1	few	TRBJ2-1	TRBV5-6	TGTGCCAGCAGCCCTCTCGGACAGGTAAATGAGCAGTTCTTC	CASSPLGQVNEQFF
.	.	TRBJ1-1	TRBV3-1	TGTGCCGGCAGCCAACCCCCCTCTTGGGATGTTGACACTGAAGCTTTCTTT	CAGSQPPSWDVDTEAFF
.	.	TRBJ2-2	TRBV20-1	TGCAGTGCTAGAGATTTGGGGAGAGGATGGGCCACCGGGGAGCTGTTTTTT	CSARDLGRGWATGELFF
.	many	TRBJ2-7	TRBV6-5	TGTGCCAGCAGACCATTTCGGGGAGTCGAGCAGTACTTC	CASRPFRGVEQYF
.	.	TRBJ1-4	TRBV15	TGTGCCACCAGCAGAGCGGGCCTATCGGGAAAACTGTTTTTT	CATSRAGLSGKLFF
.	.	TRBJ1-1	TRBV27	TGTGCCAGCAGTTCGCTGACTCGGGAGACTGAAGCTTTCTTT	CASSSLTRETEAFF
.	.	TRBJ2-2	TRBV18	TGTGCCAGCTCCAGCGGGCCAGGGAACACCGGGGAGCTGCTTTTT	CASSSGPGNTGELLF
TRBD2	.	TRBJ2-7	TRBV5-4	TGTGCCAGCAGCGGCGGGGGGGCGTACGAGCAGTACTTC	CASSGGGAYEQYF
TRBD2	few	TRBJ2-7	TRBV5-1	TGCGCCAGCAGCTCCAGACTAGCGGGGTTCTACGAGCAGTACTTC	CASSSRLAGFYEQYF
TRBD2	few	TRBJ2-5	TRBV6-6	TGTGCCAGCAGTTCAACCGAGCCGGGACTAGCGGGAGTTAGGAAGACCCAGTACTTC	CASSSTEPGLAGVRKTQYF
.	.	TRBJ1-5	TRBV7-3	TGTGCCAGCAGCGCTACCGGGACACCGAGGCAGCCCCAGCATTTT	CASSATGTPRQPQHF
TRBD1	.	TRBJ1-3	TRBV5-1	TGCACCAGCAGACAGGGAAATTGGCGAAACGCCATATATTTT	CTSRQGNWRNAIYF
.	.	TRBJ2-1	TRBV9	TGTGCCAGCAGCGAAAGCGGGCTCTACAATGAGCAGTTCTTC	CASSESGLYNEQFF
.	few	TRBJ2-7	TRBV5-1	TGCGCCAGCAGCCCGGCTGCCAACGAGCAGTACTTC	CASSPAANEQYF
.	few	TRBJ2-7	TRBV27	TGTGCCAGCAGTTTATCAGGGCACGAGGCCTACGAGCAGTACTTC	CASSLSGHEAYEQYF
TRBD2	.	TRBJ2-3	TRBV7-2	TGTGCCAGCAGCTTAGAAAGGACTAGCGGAAGGAGCACAGATACGCAGTATTTT	CASSLERTSGRSTDTQYF
.	few	TRBJ1-5	TRBV24-1	TGTGCCACCAGTGATAACTATAGCAATCAGCCCCAGCATTTT	CATSDNYSNQPQHF
.	.	TRBJ2-2	TRBV20-1	TGCAGTGCTAGAGATAAGGTGGGAGCCACCGGGGAGCTGTTTTTT	CSARDKVGATGELFF
.	.	TRBJ2-1	TRBV6-5	TGTGCCAGCAGTTACTCGAGAGGGGATGAGCAGTCCTTC	CASSYSRGDEQSF